This T cell receptor (beta chain) derives from a study of regulatory T cells in long-lasting Graves disease. V was trimmed by 4 bases and J by 6 bases, leaving 12 bases between them. This CDR3 contains 13 residues. From germline, CDR1 is SEHNR and CDR2 FQNEAQ (reference sequence). CDR3-region Arm-PCR and iRepertoire HTBI primers produced the TCR beta libraries. Using its own MiXCR run on the multiplex PCR reads, TCRdb lists one record per CDR3 protein. The data show around 510,000 distinct CDR3 sequences, roughly 20% seen once. Regarding the study as a whole: There was favoring of TRBV28, TRBJ1-2 and TRBJ2-5 in persistent disease. The persistent group shared 2,741 public clonotypes, more than the 950 to 1,000 shared by new patients.

Specified time point: persistent/refractory GD, antithyroid drugs over 5 years with positive TRAb. Researchers made the TCR library from RNA that was extracted from PBMCs. This clonotype was detected only a few times. Antigen: not known. V and J are TRBV7-9 and TRBJ1-1; D not certain. Sequenced material: peripheral blood mononuclear cells (PBMCs), taken when the disease was refractory, from a patient treated with antithyroid drugs. The receptor was derived from a female donor with Graves disease. The CDR3 DNA follows: TGTGCCAGCAGCTCCGCAGGAGCCGCTGAAGCTTTCTTT. This encodes CASSSAGAAEAFF.